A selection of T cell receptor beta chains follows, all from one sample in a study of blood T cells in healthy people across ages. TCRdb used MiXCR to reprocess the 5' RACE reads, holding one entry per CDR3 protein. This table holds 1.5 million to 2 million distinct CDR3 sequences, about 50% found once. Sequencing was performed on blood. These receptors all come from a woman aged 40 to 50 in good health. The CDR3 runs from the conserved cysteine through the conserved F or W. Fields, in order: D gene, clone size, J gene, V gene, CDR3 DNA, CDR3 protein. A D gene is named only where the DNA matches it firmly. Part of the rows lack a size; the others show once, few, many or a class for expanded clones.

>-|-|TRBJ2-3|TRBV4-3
TGCGCCAGCAGCCTCTTCCAGGACCTCACAGATACGCAGTATTTT
CASSLFQDLTDTQYF
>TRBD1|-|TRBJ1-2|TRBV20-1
TGCAGTGCTTGGACAGGGACTGGCTACACCTTC
CSAWTGTGYTF
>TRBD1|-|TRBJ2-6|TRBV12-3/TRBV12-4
TGTGCCAGCAGTGTGGGACAGGGTACCGTCCTGACTTTC
CASSVGQGTVLTF
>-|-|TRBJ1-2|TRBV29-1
TGCAGCGTTGAAAGGGGGTCATCTGGCTACACCTTC
CSVERGSSGYTF
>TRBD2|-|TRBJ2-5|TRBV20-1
TGCAGTGCTAGAGAGGCTAGCGGGGACGAAGAGACCCAGTACTTC
CSAREASGDEETQYF
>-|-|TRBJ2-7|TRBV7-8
TGTGCCAGCAGTCCAGGGCTCCCTCATACCCCCTACGAGCAGTACTTC
CASSPGLPHTPYEQYF
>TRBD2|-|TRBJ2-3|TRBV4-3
TGCGCCAGCAGCCAAGCGAGCGGGGGGGCCGCAGATACGCAGTATTTT
CASSQASGGAADTQYF
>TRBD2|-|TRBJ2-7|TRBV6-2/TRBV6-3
TGTGCCAGCAGTTACTCTGGACTAGCGACCAACGAGCAGTACTTC
CASSYSGLATNEQYF
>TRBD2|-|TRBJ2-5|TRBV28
TGTGCCAGCAGGGGGACTACGTTAGAGACCCAGTACTTC
CASRGTTLETQYF
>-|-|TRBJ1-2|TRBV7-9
TGTGCCAGCAGCTTAATTTTTGGGGACTATGGCTACACCTTC
CASSLIFGDYGYTF
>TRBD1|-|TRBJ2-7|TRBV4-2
TGTGCCAGCAGCATACAACTTCCCATTCCGGGACAGGGATCCTACGAGCAGTACTTC
CASSIQLPIPGQGSYEQYF
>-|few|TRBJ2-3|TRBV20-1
TGCAGTGCTAGGTTTGACAGCCGCACAGATACGCAGTATTTT
CSARFDSRTDTQYF
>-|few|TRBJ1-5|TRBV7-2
TGTGCCAGCAGCTTAGCGCACAGCCAGAATCAGCCCCAGCATTTT
CASSLAHSQNQPQHF
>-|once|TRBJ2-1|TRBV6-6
TGTGCCAGCAGTGTATGGGGTCAGAACGACAATGAGCAGTTCTTC
CASSVWGQNDNEQFF
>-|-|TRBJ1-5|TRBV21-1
TGTGCCAGCAGCAAAAAGGTTGACATTCGGGGACGGGATCAGCCCCAGCATTTT
CASSKKVDIRGRDQPQHF
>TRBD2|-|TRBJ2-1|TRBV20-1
TGCAGTGCTAGAGAATGGGGGGGAGGAGTTTCCTACAATGAGCAGTTCTTC
CSAREWGGGVSYNEQFF
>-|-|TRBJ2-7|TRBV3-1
TGTGCCAGCAGCCAAGAGGCTCTGACCTCCTACGAGCAGTACTTC
CASSQEALTSYEQYF
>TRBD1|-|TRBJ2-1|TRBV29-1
TGCAGCGTTGAAGGGACAGGGGGCTACTACAATGAGCAGTTCTTC
CSVEGTGGYYNEQFF
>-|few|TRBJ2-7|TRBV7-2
TGTGCCAGCAGCTCAGGGTTAGGCTCATCCGAGCAGTACTTC
CASSSGLGSSEQYF
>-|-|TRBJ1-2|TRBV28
TGTGCCAGCAGCGAACATCAAGGCTTCTACTATGGCTACACCTTC
CASSEHQGFYYGYTF
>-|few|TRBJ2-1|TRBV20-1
TGCAGTGCTAGAAGGGGGTGGGTGCAGTTCTTC
CSARRGWVQFF
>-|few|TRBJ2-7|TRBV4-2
TGTGCCAGCAGCCAAGCCCATGGGCAGGCCGCCTACGAGCAGTACTTC
CASSQAHGQAAYEQYF
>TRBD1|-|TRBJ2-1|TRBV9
TGTGCCAGCAGCGTGGACAGGGTTCGGGAGCAGTTCTTC
CASSVDRVREQFF
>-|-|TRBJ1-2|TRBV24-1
TGTGCCACCAGTGACCCCGCGGGACGGGACTATGGCTACACCTTC
CATSDPAGRDYGYTF
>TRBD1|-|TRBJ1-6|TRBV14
TGTGCCAGCAGCCCAGGACAGGGCCGGGGTTCACCCCTCCACTTT
CASSPGQGRGSPLHF
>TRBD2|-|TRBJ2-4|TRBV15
TGTGCCACCAGCAGAGATATTCCAGCGGGGGTAAATGAGCAGTACTTC
CATSRDIPAGVNEQYF
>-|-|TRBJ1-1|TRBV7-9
TGTGCCAGCGGCCTTCTGACATGGGGTGGTGAAGCTTTCTTT
CASGLLTWGGEAFF
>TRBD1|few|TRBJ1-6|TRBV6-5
TGTGCCAGCAGTTACTCCCGACAGGGTGATTCACCCCTCCACTTT
CASSYSRQGDSPLHF
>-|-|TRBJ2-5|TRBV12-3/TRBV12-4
TGTGCCAGCAGTCCCCCCAGGTTCCAAGAGACCCAGTACTTC
CASSPPRFQETQYF
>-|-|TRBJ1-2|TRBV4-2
TGTGCCAGCAGCCAGACCCACTCCGGCGACTATGGCTACACCTTC
CASSQTHSGDYGYTF
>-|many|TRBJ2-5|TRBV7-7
TGTGCTAGCAGCTCCCTGACAGAGACCCAGTACTTC
CASSSLTETQYF
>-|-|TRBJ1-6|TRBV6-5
TGTGCCAGCACCACGTGGGACACCTCCTATAATTCACCCCTCCACTTT
CASTTWDTSYNSPLHF
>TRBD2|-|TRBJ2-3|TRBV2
TGTGCCAGCAGTGATAGAGCCGGAGCGGGGTCAGATACGCAGTATTTT
CASSDRAGAGSDTQYF
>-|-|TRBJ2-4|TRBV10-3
TGTGCCATCAGTGACCCCACCCTAAGCAAAAACATTCAGTACTTC
CAISDPTLSKNIQYF
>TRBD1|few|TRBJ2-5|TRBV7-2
TGTGCCAGCAGCCCGGGACAGAAACAAGAGACCCAGTACTTC
CASSPGQKQETQYF